Included here is one T cell receptor (beta chain) sequence, with context. Its target is not known. Any gene name here is a mouse gene name. The CDR3 end is not reached by the read, which stops 1 residue before it; the germline J gene fills it in. The data were obtained in a study of tissue T cells after allogeneic stem cell transplantation. General study findings and limits: In patients and mice, blood and spleen missed much of tissue repertoire.

The data were produced by immunoSEQ multiplex PCR, yet TCRdb's version contains in-frame clones alone and is incomplete. Of approximately 7,100 clones in the sample, 36% were seen once. The length of the CDR3 is 16 residues. The germline gives CDR1 SGHSN, CDR2 HYEKVE. Unmatched junction bases numbered 4, after V lost 0 bases and J lost 2 bases. Time point indicated: mouse harvest day 14 after allogeneic transplant. Tail vein injection delivered 10^7 T-cell-depleted bone marrow cells and 10^6 splenic CD5+ T cells. The chain recombines TRBV12-1 with TRBJ2-4, with TRBD2 matching 10 bases. Sequenced: skin. The receptor comes from a female BALB/c mouse given C57BL/6 T cells with graft-versus-host disease after an allogeneic hematopoietic cell transplant. CDR3 DNA (partial): TGTGCCAGCTCTCTCGACTGGGGGGCCTTTCAAAACACCTTGTAC. Amino acids: CASSLDWGAFQNTLY. The entire CDR3 protein reads CASSLDWGAFQNTLYF.